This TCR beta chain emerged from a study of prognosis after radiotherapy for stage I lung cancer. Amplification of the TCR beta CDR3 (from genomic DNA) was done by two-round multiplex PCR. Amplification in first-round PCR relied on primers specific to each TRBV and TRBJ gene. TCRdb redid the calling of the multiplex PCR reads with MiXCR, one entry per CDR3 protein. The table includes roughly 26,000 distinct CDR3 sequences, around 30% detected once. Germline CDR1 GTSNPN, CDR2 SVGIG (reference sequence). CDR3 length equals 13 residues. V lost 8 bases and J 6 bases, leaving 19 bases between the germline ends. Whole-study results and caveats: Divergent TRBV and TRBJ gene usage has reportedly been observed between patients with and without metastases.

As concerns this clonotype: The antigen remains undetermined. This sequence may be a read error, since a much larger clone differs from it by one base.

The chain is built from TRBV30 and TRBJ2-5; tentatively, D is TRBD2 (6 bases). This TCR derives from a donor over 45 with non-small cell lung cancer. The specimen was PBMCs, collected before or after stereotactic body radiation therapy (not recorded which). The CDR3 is CAQGRDSRQTQYF. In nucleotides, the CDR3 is TGTGCCCAAGGGCGGGACTCCCGGCAGACCCAGTACTTC.